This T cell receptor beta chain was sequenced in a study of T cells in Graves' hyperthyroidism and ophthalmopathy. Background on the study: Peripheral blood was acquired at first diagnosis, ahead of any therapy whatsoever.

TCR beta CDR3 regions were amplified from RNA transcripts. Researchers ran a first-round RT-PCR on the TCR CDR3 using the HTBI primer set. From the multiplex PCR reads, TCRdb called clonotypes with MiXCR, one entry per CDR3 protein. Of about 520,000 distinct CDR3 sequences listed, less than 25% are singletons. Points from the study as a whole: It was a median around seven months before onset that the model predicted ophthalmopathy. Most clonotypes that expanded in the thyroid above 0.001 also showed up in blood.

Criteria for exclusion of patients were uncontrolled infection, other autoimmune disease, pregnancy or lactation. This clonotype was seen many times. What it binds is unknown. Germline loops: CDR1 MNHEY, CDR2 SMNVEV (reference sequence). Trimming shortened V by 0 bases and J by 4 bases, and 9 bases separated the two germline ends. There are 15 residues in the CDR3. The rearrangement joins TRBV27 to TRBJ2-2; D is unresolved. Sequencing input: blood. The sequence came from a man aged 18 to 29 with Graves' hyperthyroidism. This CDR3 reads CASSLSSGVTGELFF. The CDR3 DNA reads TGTGCCAGCAGTTTATCGTCAGGTGTCACCGGGGAGCTGTTTTTT.